This T cell receptor (beta chain) is from a study of cytomegalovirus exposure and HLA in healthy donors. Here immunoSEQ multiplex PCR was the method, and the copy in TCRdb shows in-frame clones only, minus some. Among some 130,000 clones listed, less than 95% were seen once. To note about this clone: The antigen remains unidentified.

Study outcomes and limitations: Cytomegalovirus status, reportedly, was diagnosed with high specificity and sensitivity by the classifier. Specificity for CMV antigens was confirmed in vitro for a few of the CMV-associated chains. The study put 150 to 200 TCR beta chains on its list as cytomegalovirus-associated.

V lost 4 bases, J lost 8 bases, and 7 bases lay in between. CDR1 and CDR2 from the germline V gene are SQVTM and ANQGSEA. This CDR3 comprises 10 residues. The gene calls are TRBV29-1 and TRBJ2-3; D call uncertain. The sequence was collected from a man between 18 and 35 years old in good health and CMV-seropositive. Sequenced material: PBMCs. CDR3 amino acids: CSVGPPTQYF. CDR3 DNA sequence: TGCAGCGTTGGGCCCCCTACGCAGTATTTT.